The clone carrying this T cell receptor (beta chain) was counted a few times. Its antigen is undetermined. TCRdb itself ran the 5' RACE reads through MiXCR, one entry per CDR3 protein. The table includes about 240,000 distinct CDR3 sequences, roughly 13% detected once. CDR3 length: 14 amino acids. With V trimmed by 4 bases and J by 2 bases, 7 bases remained unmatched. Germline-derived CDR1 and CDR2 are SQVTM and ANQGSEA. Every one of the donors was a healthy Caucasian. This sample is part of a study of identical twins. Notes on the study in general: Among out-of-frame alpha sequences shared by twins, low generation probability occurred in excess.

In addition, the sample was reused for a study of yellow fever vaccine responses in identical twins. That investigation notes: In identical twins, vaccine T cell responses appeared partly shared and partly individual.

The sequence derives from a woman between 18 and 29 years old in good health. The sequencing sample was made of memory (CD45RO+) T cells sorted from blood. The rearrangement joins TRBV29-1 to TRBJ2-7, with 8 bases identical to TRBD2. The CDR3 loop reads CSVAGGPRAYEQYF. Written as DNA, the CDR3 is TGCAGCGTTGCGGGGGGGCCTCGAGCCTACGAGCAGTACTTC.